Listed here are 28 T cell receptor beta chains from one sample, sequenced in a study of T-cell memory formation after mild COVID-19. TCRdb re-called the 5' RACE reads through MiXCR, storing one row per CDR3 protein. The sample includes hundreds of thousands of distinct CDR3 sequences, about a quarter seen only once; the top ten take around 13%. The sample comprised PBMCs or a T cell subset sorted from them (not recorded which). The source of these receptors is an adult woman who had mild COVID-19 (a few samples of this study predate the infection). Cell type and time point are not known.

This chain uses TRBV7-2 with TRBJ2-1, with 9 bases aligning to TRBD1. V dropped 5 bases and J dropped 4; count of bases not matched to a gene: 6. This CDR3 contains 15 residues. Germline assignment: CDR1 SGHTA and CDR2 FQGNSA. CDR3 nucleotides: TGTGCCAGCAGCGACGGGACAGGGCGGTACAATGAGCAGTTCTTC. Translation: CASSDGTGRYNEQFF.

Here the CDR3 DNA reads TGTGCCAGCAGTTTTTATGGCCAAGAGACCCAGTACTTC. Its translation is CASSFYGQETQYF. This chain links TRBV27 with TRBJ2-5, with D hard to call. The CDR3 totals 13 residues. CDR1 and CDR2 (germline): MNHEY, SMNVEV (reference sequence). Between the trimmed V and J ends, which lost 3 bases and 1 base, there was a span of 6 bases.

The genes are TRBV7-9 and TRBJ2-5; 12 positions match TRBD2. Germline-derived CDR1 and CDR2 are SEHNR and FQNEAQ (reference sequence). The CDR3 length is 15 residues. With V trimmed by 5 bases and J by 5 bases, 6 bases remained unmatched. The CDR3 DNA follows: TGTGCCAGCAGCCTAGAGACTAGCGGGAGTGAGACCCAGTACTTC. Residues: CASSLETSGSETQYF.

This clonotype was seen more than once but under ten times. The chain carries TRBV5-6 and TRBJ2-2; 10 nucleotides line up with TRBD2. The CDR3 length is 15 residues. The junction had 2 bases not matched to a gene; V was cut back by 3 bases and J by 3 bases. Germline CDR1 reads SGHDT; CDR2 reads YYEEEE. The CDR3 is CASSSGTSDTGELFF. The CDR3 bases are TGTGCCAGCAGCTCCGGGACTAGCGACACCGGGGAGCTGTTTTTT.

This clonotype was counted a few times. V usage is TRBV30 and J usage is TRBJ2-3; D not certain. Germline V gives CDR1 GTSNPN, CDR2 SVGIG (reference sequence). The CDR3 contains 14 residues. Trimming shortened V by 7 bases and J by 2 bases, and 16 bases separated the two germline ends. This chain's CDR3 is CALQFGISTDTQYF. For the CDR3, the DNA is TGTGCCTTACAATTTGGGATTTCCACAGATACGCAGTATTTT.

A few counts support this clonotype. The V call is TRBV6-2 or TRBV6-3, the J call TRBJ1-5; D gene unclear. The CDR3 totals 14 residues. Germline loops: CDR1 MNHEY, CDR2 SVGEGT. V lost 8 bases, J lost 3 bases, and 14 bases lay in between. CDR3 region: CASSVGYNNQPQHF. The CDR3 DNA reads as TGTGCCAGCTCCGTGGGGTATAACAATCAGCCCCAGCATTTT.

J is TRBJ2-5 and V is TRBV20-1, with 8 bases matching TRBD2. J gave up 4 bases and V 4 bases, and 11 bases lay outside the gene matches. Germline assignment: CDR1 DFQATT and CDR2 SNEGSKA (reference sequence). The CDR3 is made up of 15 amino acids. CDR3 coding DNA: TGCAGTGCTATAATAGCGGGATCCAGAGGAGAGACCCAGTACTTC. It yields the protein CSAIIAGSRGETQYF.

The rearrangement links TRBV3-1 to TRBJ1-3; D remains unclear. There are 14 residues in the CDR3. Trimming took off 0 bases at V and 2 bases at J, with 5 bases between the two ends. Looked up from germline, CDR1 is LGHDT and CDR2 is YNNKEL (reference sequence). The CDR3 here is CASSQERTGNTIYF. Written as DNA, the CDR3 is TGTGCCAGCAGCCAAGAGCGTACTGGAAACACCATATATTTT.

With respect to this clonotype: The germline gene is not matched at one end of the junction; a read error may be the cause. This sequence joins TRBV7-7 and TRBJ2-2; D is possibly TRBD1 (5 bases). This CDR3 is 13 amino acids long. In germline, CDR1 is SSHAT, CDR2 FNYEAQ (reference sequence). This CDR3 is CASSQQVTGELFF. CDR3 DNA sequence: TGTGCTAGCAGCCAACAGGTGACCGGGGAGCTGTTTTTT.

This rearrangement joins TRBV29-1 to TRBJ2-1; 12 bases fit TRBD2. The trim removed 1 base at V and 10 bases at J, leaving 5 bases unmatched. Germline values: CDR1 SQVTM, CDR2 ANQGSEA. There are 14 residues in the CDR3. CDR3 sequence (DNA): TGCAGCGTTGAAGGACTAGCGGGAGTATGGGAGCAGTTCTTC. This codes for CSVEGLAGVWEQFF.

This clonotype showed up just a few times. V and J are TRBV10-3 and TRBJ2-7; TRBD1 or TRBD2 may be the D gene (5 bases each). Germline loops: CDR1 ENHRY, CDR2 SYGVKD. V lost 4 bases to trimming and J lost 5 bases, with 12 bases between them. There are 13 residues in the CDR3. The CDR3 DNA is TGTGCCATCAGTGGAGGGGCCCGCCACGAGCAGTACTTC. This encodes CAISGGARHEQYF.

The rearrangement links TRBV24-1 to TRBJ2-7, with TRBD2 matching over 11 bases. V lost 9 bases to trimming and J lost 2 bases; unmatched junction nucleotides: 5. Germline V lookup: CDR1 KGHDR, CDR2 SFDVKD. CDR3 size: 14 residues. The CDR3 here is CATFGTSGTYEQYF. The CDR3 DNA is TGTGCCACCTTCGGGACTAGCGGTACCTACGAGCAGTACTTC.

This chain joins TRBV20-1 and TRBJ2-7; the D gene is possibly TRBD2 (6 bases). Trimming stripped 6 bases from V and 5 bases from J, with 20 bases between. Per the germline V gene, CDR1 is DFQATT and CDR2 is SNEGSKA (reference sequence). The length of the CDR3 is 14 residues. The CDR3 DNA is TGCAGTGCCAGTACGGGACTTGGGACCCACGAGCAGTACTTC. It yields the protein CSASTGLGTHEQYF.

This clonotype was counted only a few times. The CDR3 DNA sequence: TGTGCCAGCAGTTATGGCAGGGGAGGCAATCAGCCCCAGCATTTT. It encodes CASSYGRGGNQPQHF. V is TRBV6-2 or TRBV6-3 and J is TRBJ1-5; the D gene is possibly TRBD1 (6 bases). This CDR3 is 15 amino acids long. Trimming took off 3 bases at V and 2 bases at J, with 11 bases between the two ends. The germline V gene has CDR1 MNHEY and CDR2 SVGEGT.

The chain recombines TRBV7-9 with TRBJ1-1, with D perhaps TRBD1 (5 bases). Germline loops: CDR1 SEHNR, CDR2 FQNEAQ (reference sequence). This CDR3 has 13 residues. Trimming pared 5 bases from V and 3 bases from J, leaving 10 bases between. The CDR3 spells CASSRSGDTEAFF. The DNA for the CDR3 is TGTGCCAGCAGCCGTTCGGGGGACACTGAAGCTTTCTTT. Full variable domain (outside the CDR3, taken from reference TRBV7-9 and TRBJ1-1): DTGVSQNPRHKITKRGQNVTFRCDPISEHNRLYWYRQTLGQGPEFLTYFQNEAQLEKSRLLSDRFSAERPKGSFSTLEIQRTEQGDSAMYLCASSRSGDTEAFFGQGTRLTVV.

Ten or more counts support this clonotype. V gene TRBV6-4 combines with J gene TRBJ2-3; D is perhaps TRBD2 (6 bases). Germline V gene sequence: CDR1 MRHNA, CDR2 SNTAGT. The CDR3 has 17 residues. V lost 3 bases, J lost 0 bases, and 16 bases lay in between. The CDR3 loop is CASSETLFRGSTDTQYF. The CDR3, as DNA: TGTGCCAGCAGTGAGACGTTGTTCCGGGGGAGCACAGATACGCAGTATTTT.

V and J are TRBV10-3 and TRBJ2-1; TRBD2 matches 9 bases. The germline gives CDR1 ENHRY, CDR2 SYGVKD. The V segment lost 3 bases and the J segment 7 bases; nucleotides outside the gene matches: 7. The CDR3 is 15 residues long. CDR3 loop: CAISEGGGGANEQFF. CDR3 in DNA: TGTGCCATCAGTGAAGGGGGCGGGGGGGCTAATGAGCAGTTCTTC.

The chain joins TRBV6-5 to TRBJ2-3; 11 bases agree with TRBD2. The CDR3 sequence is 15 residues long. The V gene's germline CDR1 is MNHEY and CDR2 SVGAGI. With V trimmed by 6 bases and J by 8 bases, 10 bases remained unmatched. The DNA of the CDR3 is TGTGCCAGCAGCTTTTCCCGGCTAGCGGGAGGTACGCAGTATTTT. Translation gives CASSFSRLAGGTQYF.

This clonotype showed up just a few times. CDR3 in DNA: TGTGCCAGCAGCTTAGTATCAGGGGTCCCGGGACCGCCCCTGTTCTTC. Translation: CASSLVSGVPGPPLFF. The chain couples TRBV7-9 to TRBJ2-1, with a possible D match to TRBD1 (6 bases). There are 16 residues in the CDR3. The germline V gene has CDR1 SEHNR and CDR2 FQNEAQ (reference sequence). V was cut by 1 base and J by 15 bases, with 25 bases left in between. The whole variable domain, filled in from reference TRBV7-9 and TRBJ2-1, reads DTGVSQNPRHKITKRGQNVTFRCDPISEHNRLYWYRQTLGQGPEFLTYFQNEAQLEKSRLLSDRFSAERPKGSFSTLEIQRTEQGDSAMYLCASSLVSGVPGPPLFFGPGTRLTVL.

This clonotype was found a few times. The chain employs TRBV12-3 or TRBV12-4 and TRBJ2-7; tentatively, D is TRBD2 (6 bases). The CDR3 sequence is 15 residues long. Trimming removed 5 bases from V and 6 bases from J, with 20 bases in between. CDR3 region: CASSPPGLLAGEQYF. The CDR3 bases are TGTGCCAGCAGTCCCCCGGGACTCCTAGCTGGCGAGCAGTACTTC.

Worth noting for this clonotype: A read error may account for a junction end that differs from germline. DNA for the CDR3: TGCGACAGCAGCTCCGGCGGGACAGGACATGGAGAGACCCAGTACTTC. Translated, it gives CDSSSGGTGHGETQYF. The gene calls are TRBV5-1 and TRBJ2-5, with 8 bases matching TRBD1. CDR3 length: 16 amino acids. The germline V gene has CDR1 SGHRS and CDR2 YFSETQ. The whole variable domain, filled in from reference TRBV5-1 and TRBJ2-5, reads KAGVTQTPRYLIKTRGQQVTLSCSPISGHRSVSWYQQTPGQGLQFLFEYFSETQRNKGNFPGRFSGRQFSNSRSEMNVSTLELGDSALYLCDSSSGGTGHGETQYFGPGTRLLVL.

The chain has TRBV7-4 and TRBJ2-3, with 8 bases that match TRBD2. This CDR3 has 12 amino acids. Trimming removed 1 base from V and 13 bases from J; junction bases left unmatched: 4. Germline V gives CDR1 SGHVT, CDR2 SQSDAQ. CDR3 region: CASSLGTSGEYF. CDR3 sequence (DNA): TGTGCCAGCAGCTTAGGTACTAGCGGAGAGTATTTT.

This rearrangement joins TRBV20-1 to TRBJ2-5; D is tentatively TRBD1 or TRBD2 (5 bases each). Germline V gene data show CDR1 as DFQATT and CDR2 as SNEGSKA (reference sequence). This CDR3 spans 14 amino acids. The V gene lost 1 base and the J gene lost 0 bases, with 9 bases spanning the gap. Here the CDR3 reads CSARAGRNQETQYF. As DNA, the CDR3 is TGCAGTGCTAGAGCGGGGCGGAACCAAGAGACCCAGTACTTC.

The V gene is TRBV29-1, the J gene TRBJ1-1, with D unresolved. The germline V and J ends were trimmed by 4 bases and 5 bases, with 8 bases remaining between them. Germline V gene data show CDR1 as SQVTM and CDR2 as ANQGSEA. The CDR3 is made up of 11 amino acids. The DNA of the CDR3 is TGCAGCGTTGTTCCCGCGACTGAAGCTTTCTTT. It codes for CSVVPATEAFF.

The CDR3 protein is CASGPGLAVYEQYF. CDR3 in DNA: TGTGCCAGCGGCCCGGGACTAGCGGTCTACGAGCAGTACTTC. J is TRBJ2-7 and V is TRBV6-4, with TRBD2 matching over 11 bases. The CDR3 totals 14 residues. V lost 8 bases, J lost 3 bases, and 6 bases stayed unmatched. Per the germline V gene, CDR1 is MRHNA and CDR2 is SNTAGT.

The sample holds a few counts of this clonotype. V gene TRBV29-1 combines with J gene TRBJ2-5; D is ambiguous. CDR3 length: 13 residues. Germline CDR1 SQVTM, CDR2 ANQGSEA. Trimming shortened V by 4 bases and J by 3 bases, and 12 bases separated the two germline ends. This CDR3 is CSVVGWQKETQYF. The CDR3 region has the DNA TGCAGCGTTGTGGGTTGGCAGAAAGAGACCCAGTACTTC.

CDR3 nucleotide sequence: TGTGCCAGCAGCTACGACACGAATCAGCCCCAGCATTTT. It translates to CASSYDTNQPQHF. The rearrangement joins TRBV11-2 to TRBJ1-5; no clear D. CDR1 and CDR2 from the germline V gene are SGHAT and FQNNGV. The CDR3 extends over 13 amino acids. V was cut by 4 bases and J by 4 bases, with 8 bases left in between.

The chain combines TRBV12-3 or TRBV12-4 with TRBJ2-7, with D unclear. The CDR3 contains 15 residues. Trimming stripped 7 bases from V and 2 bases from J, with 18 bases between. In DNA, the CDR3 is TGTGCCAGCACTTTGGACCGACTGCTTACCTACGAGCAGTACTTC. It translates to CASTLDRLLTYEQYF.